This TCR beta chain was sequenced for a study of T cell repertoires in cytomegalovirus infection (dated by TCRdb to the late 2010s). In the study overall: Recently identified HLA-C-restricted CMV epitopes, whose presentation resists viral immunomodulation, were targeted by peptide stimulations together with well-studied HLA-B-restricted epitopes. The HLA type of each donor mattered for the analysis, because public TCR beta signatures pointed to carriage of CMV infection along with the matching HLA type.

What this sample's treatment or condition label stands for: in vitro stimulation with specific CMV peptide epitopes to enrich CMV-specific T cells. Sequencing took place on an Illumina HiSeq 1500. TCRdb trimmed public reads at Q25 via fastp, called clones via MiXCR and kept in-frame beta chains. Rows are unified per CDR3 protein, each entry keeping the most common DNA and genes. This sample lists some 920,000 distinct CDR3 sequences; 30% to 40% were detected once. Of the sample, around 15% is held by the ten largest clones. Taken from cysteine to phenylalanine, the CDR3 has 15 residues. Of all the DNA, just the CDR3 is kept, 45 bases in frame from base 1. Ends trimmed: V by 4 bases, J by 5 bases; bases unmatched to a gene: 5. The germline V gene gives CDR1 as MNHEY and CDR2 as SVGEGT. In the case of this clonotype: What antigen it recognizes has not been identified. Base qualities are not at hand, and no much larger clone is one base apart.

Study-wide conclusions, independent of this receptor: In both this cohort and an independent roughly 330-donor cohort, the cumulative frequency of public TCR beta family members distinguished carriers of CMV infection plus the relevant HLA type. The ex vivo response was dominated by HLA-C-restricted CMV-specific TCR beta clonotypes, which also provided the single most frequent clonotype in two of eight donors.

This material consisted of cultured CD8+ T cells from PBMCs, taken from culture after CMV antigen stimulation. Recombination linked TRBV6-2 or TRBV6-3 to TRBJ2-5, with 12 central nucleotides matching TRBD1. The TCR originated in a human donor in good health (CMV status not recorded). Some clones in this sample may be carry-over from other donors' samples. The CDR3 region: CASSFRDRGRETQYF. The nucleotide sequence reads as follows: TGTGCCAGCAGTTTCCGGGACAGGGGGCGCGAGACCCAGTACTTC.